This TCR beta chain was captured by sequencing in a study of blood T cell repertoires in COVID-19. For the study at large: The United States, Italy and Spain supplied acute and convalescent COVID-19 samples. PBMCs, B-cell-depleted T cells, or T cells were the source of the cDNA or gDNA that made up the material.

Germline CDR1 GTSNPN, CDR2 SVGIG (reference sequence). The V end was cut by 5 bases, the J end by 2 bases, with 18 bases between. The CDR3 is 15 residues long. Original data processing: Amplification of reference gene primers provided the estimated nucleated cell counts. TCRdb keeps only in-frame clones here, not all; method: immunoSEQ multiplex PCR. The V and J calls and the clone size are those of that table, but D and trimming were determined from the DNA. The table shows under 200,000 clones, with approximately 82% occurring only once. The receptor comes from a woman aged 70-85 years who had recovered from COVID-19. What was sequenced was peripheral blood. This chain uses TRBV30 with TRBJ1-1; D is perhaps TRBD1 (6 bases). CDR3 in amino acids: CAWGGTSTRNTEAFF. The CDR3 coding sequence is TGTGCCTGGGGGGGCACCTCCACCAGAAACACTGAAGCTTTCTTT.